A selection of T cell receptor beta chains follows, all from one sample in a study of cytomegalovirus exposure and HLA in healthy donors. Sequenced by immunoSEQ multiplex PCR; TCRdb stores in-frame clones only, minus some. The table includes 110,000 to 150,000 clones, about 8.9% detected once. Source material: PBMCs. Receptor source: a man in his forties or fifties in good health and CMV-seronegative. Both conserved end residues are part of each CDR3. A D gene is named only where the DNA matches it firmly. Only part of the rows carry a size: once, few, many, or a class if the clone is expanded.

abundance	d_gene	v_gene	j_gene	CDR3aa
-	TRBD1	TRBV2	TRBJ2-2	CASRLGQGGNTGELFF
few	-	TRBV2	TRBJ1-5	CASSVWTINQPQHF
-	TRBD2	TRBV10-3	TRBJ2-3	CAISDGGSSTDTQYF
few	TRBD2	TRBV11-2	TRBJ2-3	CASSKYLAGASTDTQYF
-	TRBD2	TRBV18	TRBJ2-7	CASSPAGGVYEQYF
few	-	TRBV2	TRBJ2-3	CASKESTDTQYF
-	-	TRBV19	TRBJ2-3	CASSINGLPVTDTQYF
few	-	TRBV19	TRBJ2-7	CASSIHRAYEQYF
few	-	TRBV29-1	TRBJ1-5	CSVRGVGNQPQHF
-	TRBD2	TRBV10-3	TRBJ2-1	CAISERLAGGPPYNEQFF
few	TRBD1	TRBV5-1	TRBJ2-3	CASTRDRATDTQYF
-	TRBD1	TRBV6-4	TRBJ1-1	CASSDSAGGSTEAFF
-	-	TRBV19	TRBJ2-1	CASSIASRFPYNEQFF
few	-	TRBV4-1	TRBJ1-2	CASSQVRAPSLYGYTF
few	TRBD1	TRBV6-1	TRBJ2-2	CASSEALGQGIWEDTGELFF
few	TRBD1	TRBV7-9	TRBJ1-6	CASSPRDSYNSPLHF
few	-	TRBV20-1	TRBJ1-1	CSARDAVKAFF
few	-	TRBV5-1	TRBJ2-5	CASSLAEGWETQYF
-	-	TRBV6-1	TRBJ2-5	CASSEGPSSGTQYF
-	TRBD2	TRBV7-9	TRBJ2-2	CASSPPGLAGAGELFF
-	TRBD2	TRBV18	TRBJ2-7	CASSPPGGGSLYEQYF
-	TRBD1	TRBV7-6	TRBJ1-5	CASSSDRGSQPQHF
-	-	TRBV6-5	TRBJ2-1	CASSSRGGSYNEQFF
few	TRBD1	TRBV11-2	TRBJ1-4	CASSPINRGEKLFF
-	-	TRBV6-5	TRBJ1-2	CASSSSGQGYGYTF
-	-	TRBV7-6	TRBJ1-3	CASSLTDAGNTIYF
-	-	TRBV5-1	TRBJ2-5	CASSSFKNSQETQYF
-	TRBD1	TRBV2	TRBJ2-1	CASSLRDRDPGGQFF
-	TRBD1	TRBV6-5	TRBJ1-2	CASSTDRGSVGYTF
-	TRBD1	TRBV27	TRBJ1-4	CASSRGTAKNEKLFF
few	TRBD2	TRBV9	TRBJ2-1	CASSALSGGAENEQFF
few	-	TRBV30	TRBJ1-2	CAWSVGGTYGYTF
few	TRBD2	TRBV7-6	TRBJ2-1	CASSLSGLAGNEQFF
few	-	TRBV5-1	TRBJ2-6	CASSLASGQFTSGANVLTF
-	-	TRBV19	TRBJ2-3	CASSRPSEQYF
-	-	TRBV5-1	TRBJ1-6	CASSLDGTRNNSPLHF
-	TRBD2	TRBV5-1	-	CASSEWGGNSYEQYF
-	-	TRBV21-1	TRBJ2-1	CASSKDCGISYNEQFF
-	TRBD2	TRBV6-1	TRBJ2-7	CASTQRTSGAWEQYF
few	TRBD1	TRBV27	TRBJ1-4	CASSFVSGGSFNEKLFF
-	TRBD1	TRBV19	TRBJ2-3	CASSWGTGSISTDTQYF
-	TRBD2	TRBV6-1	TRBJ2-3	CASSEGLGLATDTQYF
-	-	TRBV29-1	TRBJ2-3	CSVGLRGARDTQYF
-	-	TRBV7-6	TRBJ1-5	CASSPESRGFNQPQHF
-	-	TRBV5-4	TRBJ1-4	CASSSSGRGEKLFF
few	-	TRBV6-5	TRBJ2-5	CASSTQGRETQYF
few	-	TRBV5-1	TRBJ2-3	CASSWQGRDTQYF
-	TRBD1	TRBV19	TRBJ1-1	CASSIDRGHTEAFF
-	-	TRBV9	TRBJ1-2	CASSRTDRIHGYTF
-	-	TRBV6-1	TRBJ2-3	CASRQLSGGTDTQYF
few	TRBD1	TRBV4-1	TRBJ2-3	CASSQDHEGASNTQYF
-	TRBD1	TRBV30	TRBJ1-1	CAWSVTRGDTEAFF
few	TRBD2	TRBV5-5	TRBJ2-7	CASSLAVGGDYEQYF
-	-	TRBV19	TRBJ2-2	CASSVQSNTGELFF
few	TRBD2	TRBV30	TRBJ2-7	CAGRSPREGPYEQYF
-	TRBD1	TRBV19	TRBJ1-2	CASSMRTGYGYTF
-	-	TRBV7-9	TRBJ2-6	CASSSGLSGANVLTF
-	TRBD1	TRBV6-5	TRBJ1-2	CASSSGTDYGYTF
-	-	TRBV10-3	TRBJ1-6	CAISEGNSPLHF
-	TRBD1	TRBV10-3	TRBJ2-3	CAISSRTGDGTDTQYF